This T cell receptor beta chain emerged from a study of CD8 T cells in ankylosing spondylitis. General study findings and limits: Seemingly distinctive of ankylosing spondylitis blood was a TCR beta motif formed by eight highly homologous variants. Earlier reports found some motif variants in synovial fluid and blood in reactive arthritis.

This clonotype was seen repeatedly, ten times or more. Its antigen is unknown. TCR beta libraries were made by quantitative 5'-RACE with molecular barcodes. TCRdb redid the calling of the 5' RACE reads with MiXCR, one entry per CDR3 protein. The data contain 100,000 or so distinct CDR3 sequences, roughly 10% of them singletons. CDR1 is SGHRS and CDR2 is YFSETQ in the germline V gene. Trimming removed 2 bases from V and 3 bases from J, with 9 bases in between. CDR3 length: 13 residues. This TCR came from a male donor with ankylosing spondylitis. Sample: blood, either unsorted or a sorted T cell fraction (not recorded which). The V gene is TRBV5-1, the J gene TRBJ2-7, with no clear D. The DNA for the CDR3 is TGCGCCAGCAGCTTTTCTACCGACTACGAGCAGTACTTC. Encoded protein: CASSFSTDYEQYF.